This T cell receptor (beta chain) was observed in a study of blood T cell repertoires in COVID-19. The wider study: Acute and convalescent COVID-19 specimens originated in the United States, Italy and Spain.

This CDR3 is built from 15 residues. V shed 5 bases and J 1 base; nucleotides not matched to a gene: 4. Germline V gives CDR1 SEHNR, CDR2 FQNEAQ (reference sequence). How the authors handled the data: Cell counts per sample came from amplifying reference gene primers. The table came from immunoSEQ multiplex PCR; TCRdb's copy has only in-frame clones and leaves some out. From that table come the V and J calls and clone size; the DNA was used to work out D and trimming. The table records tens of thousands of clones, about 85% of them present only once. What was sequenced was peripheral blood. The source is a man aged 55 to 70 with acute or convalescent COVID-19. This chain uses TRBV7-9 with TRBJ2-2; TRBD1 agrees at 7 bases. CDR3 residues: CASSRRTGNTGELFF. The CDR3 DNA reads as TGTGCCAGCAGCCGGAGGACAGGGAACACCGGGGAGCTGTTTTTT. The full variable domain, with the rest looked up from reference TRBV7-9 and TRBJ2-2, is DTGVSQNPRHKITKRGQNVTFRCDPISEHNRLYWYRQTLGQGPEFLTYFQNEAQLEKSRLLSDRFSAERPKGSFSTLEIQRTEQGDSAMYLCASSRRTGNTGELFFGEGSRLTVL.